A selection of T cell receptor beta chains follows, all from one sample in a study of vaccination effects on CD4 cells after COVID-19. Assay used: immunoSEQ multiplex PCR; TCRdb lists only in-frame clones, some missing. Of 21,000 or so clones in the sample, roughly 74% were seen once. These receptors have no identified antigens. Sequenced here: CD4+ T cells from PBMCs cultured with a peptide pool, sampled before COVID-19 vaccination. These receptors were collected from a human donor who had a prior SARS-CoV-2 infection. Each CDR3 is given with its conserved first and last residue.

J | V | CDR3
TRBJ1-2 | TRBV10-3 | CAISESAGDYGYTF
TRBJ2-7 | TRBV7-8 | CASSLLVRTRYEQYF
TRBJ1-5 | TRBV23-1 | CASSQGANGTGDGSNQPQHF
TRBJ2-1 | TRBV7-9 | CASSFVGSGEQFF
TRBJ2-5 | TRBV3-1/TRBV3-2 | CASSHRTQETQYF
TRBJ2-2 | TRBV18 | CASSPRGRTGELFF
TRBJ2-1 | TRBV29-1 | CSVYAWQGAHYNEQFF
TRBJ1-5 | TRBV4-1 | CASSQEGHQPQHF
TRBJ2-1 | TRBV6-9 | CALIGAGGVEQFF
TRBJ1-1 | TRBV5-1 | CASSLGAGTEAFF
TRBJ2-5 | TRBV6-5 | CASSPGGETQYF
TRBJ2-5 | TRBV10-1 | CASSELMDREQETQYF
TRBJ2-3 | TRBV2 | CASSEEASGASTDTQYF
TRBJ2-1 | TRBV7-2 | CASSVGQPSYNEQFF
TRBJ2-1 | TRBV7-2 | CASSLVGTSGGANEQFF
TRBJ2-6 | TRBV7-3 | CASSLRGGFGANVLTF
TRBJ2-1 | TRBV7-3 | CASSGGPPNEQFF
TRBJ2-6 | TRBV11-3 | CASSLRGSGANVLTF
TRBJ1-1 | TRBV6-5 | CASNQGGSAEAFF
TRBJ1-3 | TRBV18 | CASSPGTGAAGISGNTIYF
TRBJ2-1 | TRBV30 | CAWRELRQGAVGEQFF
TRBJ2-5 | TRBV5-1 | CASSLGSSGEETQYF
TRBJ2-7 | TRBV10-1 | CASGDSYEQYF
TRBJ2-2 | TRBV5-8 | CASSYIKGPGELFF
TRBJ2-5 | TRBV7-3 | CASSVGVGETQYF
TRBJ2-7 | TRBV11-1 | CASSLAGSSSYEQYF
TRBJ2-3 | TRBV5-1 | CASRGTRSSDTQYF
TRBJ2-3 | TRBV19 | CASSPGRDTDTQYF
TRBJ2-7 | TRBV5-1 | CASSSLTGDDEQYF
TRBJ2-7 | TRBV18 | CASSSRRLTGSYEQYF
TRBJ2-3 | TRBV11-1 | CASSSGAGWADTQYF
TRBJ2-7 | TRBV7-2 | CASSWPGRGIYEQYF
TRBJ1-5 | TRBV7-8 | CASSSGVGDGTLSQHF
TRBJ2-1 | TRBV18 | CASSRTSGRPGNEQFF
TRBJ2-7 | TRBV7-3 | CASSLASGSNSYEQYF
TRBJ1-1 | TRBV19 | CASSIQRRVGAFF
TRBJ2-1 | TRBV2 | CASMLGTYNEQFF
TRBJ2-7 | TRBV5-1 | CASSLAPGQNYEQYF
TRBJ2-3 | TRBV4-1 | CASSQDYRGSSQYF
TRBJ2-2 | TRBV7-2 | CASSLSWLAGAGELFF
TRBJ1-4 | TRBV9 | CASSPRPNEKLFF
TRBJ1-4 | TRBV6-6 | CASSRQPPGGTNEKLFF
TRBJ2-3 | TRBV5-5 | CASSSTSGRGIDTQYF
TRBJ1-6 | TRBV6-5 | CASSYWGGSPLHF
TRBJ2-1 | TRBV7-3 | CASSTQTGNEQFF
TRBJ2-3 | TRBV6-2/TRBV6-3 | CASSYRPSGGAEDTQYF
TRBJ1-4 | TRBV6-6 | CASSYGRTATNEKLFF
TRBJ2-1 | TRBV24-1 | CATSDFRGRRFF
TRBJ2-3 | TRBV28 | CASSFMGEDTQYF
TRBJ2-7 | TRBV21-1 | CASSKALSGVPYEQYF
TRBJ1-2 | TRBV19 | CASTPDGEYGYTF
TRBJ1-1 | TRBV5-1 | CASSLVSGRQNTEAFF
TRBJ2-3 | TRBV19 | CASSTWTSGDADTQYF
TRBJ2-7 | TRBV6-6 | CASNRGGGRSYEQYF
TRBJ1-6 | TRBV24-1 | CATRLNSLLSKYNSPLHF
TRBJ2-5 | TRBV5-1 | CASSLGPTAETQYF